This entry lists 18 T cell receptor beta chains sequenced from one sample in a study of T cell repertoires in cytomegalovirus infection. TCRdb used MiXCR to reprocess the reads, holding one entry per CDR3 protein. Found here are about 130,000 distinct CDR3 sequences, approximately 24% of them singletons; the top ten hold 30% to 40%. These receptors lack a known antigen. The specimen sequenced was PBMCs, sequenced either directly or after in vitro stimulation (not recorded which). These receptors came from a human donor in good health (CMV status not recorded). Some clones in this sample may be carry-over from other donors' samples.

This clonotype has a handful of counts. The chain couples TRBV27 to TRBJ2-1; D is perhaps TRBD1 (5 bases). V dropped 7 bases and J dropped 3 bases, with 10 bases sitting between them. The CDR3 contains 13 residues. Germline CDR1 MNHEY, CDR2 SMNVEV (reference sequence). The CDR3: CASKTEDYNEQFF. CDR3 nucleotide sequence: TGTGCCAGCAAGACAGAGGACTACAATGAGCAGTTCTTC.

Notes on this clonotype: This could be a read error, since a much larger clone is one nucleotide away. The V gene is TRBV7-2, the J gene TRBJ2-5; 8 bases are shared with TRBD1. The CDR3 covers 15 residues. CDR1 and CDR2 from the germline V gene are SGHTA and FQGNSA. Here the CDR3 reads CVSSLDRGQQETQYF. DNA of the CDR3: TGTGTCAGCAGCTTAGACAGGGGACAGCAAGAGACCCAGTACTTC.

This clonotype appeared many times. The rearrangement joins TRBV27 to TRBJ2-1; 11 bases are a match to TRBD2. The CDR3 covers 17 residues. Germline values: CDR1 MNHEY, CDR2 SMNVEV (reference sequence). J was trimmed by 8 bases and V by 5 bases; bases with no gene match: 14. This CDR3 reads CASSPNGGTSGVDEQFF. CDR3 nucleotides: TGTGCCAGCAGTCCAAATGGGGGGACTAGCGGAGTCGATGAGCAGTTCTTC.

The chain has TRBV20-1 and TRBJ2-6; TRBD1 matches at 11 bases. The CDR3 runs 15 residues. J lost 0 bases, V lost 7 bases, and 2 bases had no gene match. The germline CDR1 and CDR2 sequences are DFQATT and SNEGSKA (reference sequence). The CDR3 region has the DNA TGCAGTGTAGGGACAGGGGGCTCTGGGGCCAACGTCCTGACTTTC. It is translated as CSVGTGGSGANVLTF.

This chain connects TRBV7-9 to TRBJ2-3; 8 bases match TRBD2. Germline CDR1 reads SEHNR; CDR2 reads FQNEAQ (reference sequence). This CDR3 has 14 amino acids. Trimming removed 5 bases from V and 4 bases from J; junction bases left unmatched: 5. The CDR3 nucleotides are TGTGCCAGCAGCCTCAGCGGGAGTTCAGATACGCAGTATTTT. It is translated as CASSLSGSSDTQYF.

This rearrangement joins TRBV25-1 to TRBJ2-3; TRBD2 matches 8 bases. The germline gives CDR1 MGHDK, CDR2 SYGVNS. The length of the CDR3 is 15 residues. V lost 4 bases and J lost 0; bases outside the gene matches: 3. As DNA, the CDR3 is TGTGCCAGCAGTGCCTGGACTAGCAGCACAGATACGCAGTATTTT. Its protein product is CASSAWTSSTDTQYF.

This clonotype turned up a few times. CDR3 in amino acids: CASNAGGRIYTF. DNA for the CDR3: TGTGCCAGCAATGCAGGGGGGAGAATCTACACCTTC. The chain has TRBV6-1 and TRBJ1-2; 7 bases are shared with TRBD1. After removal of 7 bases from V and 10 bases from J, the junction contained 9 bases not matched to a gene. Germline-derived CDR1 and CDR2 are MNHNS and SASEGT. The CDR3 has 12 residues.

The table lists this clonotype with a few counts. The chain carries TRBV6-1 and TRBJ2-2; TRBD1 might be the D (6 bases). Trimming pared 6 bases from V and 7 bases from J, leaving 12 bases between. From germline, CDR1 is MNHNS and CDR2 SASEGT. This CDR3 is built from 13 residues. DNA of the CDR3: TGTGCCAGCAGCCAACAGGGTGACGGGGAGCTGTTTTTT. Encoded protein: CASSQQGDGELFF.

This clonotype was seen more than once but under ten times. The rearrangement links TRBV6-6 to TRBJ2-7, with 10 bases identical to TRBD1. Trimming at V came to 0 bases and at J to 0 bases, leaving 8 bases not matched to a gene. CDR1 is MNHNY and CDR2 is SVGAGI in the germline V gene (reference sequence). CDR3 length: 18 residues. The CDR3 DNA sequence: TGTGCCAGCAGTTACTCGATCGACGGGACAGGGGTCTCCTACGAGCAGTACGTC. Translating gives CASSYSIDGTGVSYEQYV.

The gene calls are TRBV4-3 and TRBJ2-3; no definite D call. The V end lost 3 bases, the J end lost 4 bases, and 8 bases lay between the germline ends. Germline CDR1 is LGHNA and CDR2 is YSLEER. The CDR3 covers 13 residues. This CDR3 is CASSQNPSDTQYF. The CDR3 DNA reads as TGCGCCAGCAGCCAGAACCCCTCAGATACGCAGTATTTT.

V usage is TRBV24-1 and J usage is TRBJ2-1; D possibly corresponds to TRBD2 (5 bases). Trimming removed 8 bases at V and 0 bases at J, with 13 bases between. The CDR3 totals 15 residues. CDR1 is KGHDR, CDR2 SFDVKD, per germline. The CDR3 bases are TGTGCCACCACTAGCCACCAAGGCTCCTACAATGAGCAGTTCTTC. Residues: CATTSHQGSYNEQFF.

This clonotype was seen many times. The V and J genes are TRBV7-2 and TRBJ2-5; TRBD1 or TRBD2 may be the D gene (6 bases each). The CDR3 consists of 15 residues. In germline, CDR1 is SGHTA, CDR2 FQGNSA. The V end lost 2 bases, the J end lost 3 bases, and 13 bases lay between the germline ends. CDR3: CASSLSPGEEETQYF. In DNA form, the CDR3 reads TGTGCCAGCAGCTTATCGCCAGGGGAGGAAGAGACCCAGTACTTC.

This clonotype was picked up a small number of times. The CDR3 loop reads CASSQSITRHNQPQHF. For the CDR3, the DNA is TGTGCCAGCTCACAATCAATAACACGGCACAATCAGCCCCAGCATTTT. The J gene is TRBJ1-5, the V gene TRBV18; D remains ambiguous. V lost 4 bases to trimming and J lost 3 bases, with 16 bases between them. CDR3 size: 16 residues. Germline CDR1 reads KGHSH; CDR2 reads LQKENI.

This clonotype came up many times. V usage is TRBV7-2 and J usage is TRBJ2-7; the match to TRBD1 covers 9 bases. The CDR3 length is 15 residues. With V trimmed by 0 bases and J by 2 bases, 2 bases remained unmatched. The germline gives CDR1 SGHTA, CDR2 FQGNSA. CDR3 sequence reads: CASSLAGTGTYEQYF. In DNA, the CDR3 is TGTGCCAGCAGCTTAGCGGGGACAGGGACCTACGAGCAGTACTTC.

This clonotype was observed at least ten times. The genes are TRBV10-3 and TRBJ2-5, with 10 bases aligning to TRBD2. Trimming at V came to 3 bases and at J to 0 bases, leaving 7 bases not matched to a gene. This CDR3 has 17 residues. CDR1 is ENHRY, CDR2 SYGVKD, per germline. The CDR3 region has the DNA TGTGCCATCAGTGACCCAGCGGGAGGGCCGTACCAAGAGACCCAGTACTTC. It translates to CAISDPAGGPYQETQYF.

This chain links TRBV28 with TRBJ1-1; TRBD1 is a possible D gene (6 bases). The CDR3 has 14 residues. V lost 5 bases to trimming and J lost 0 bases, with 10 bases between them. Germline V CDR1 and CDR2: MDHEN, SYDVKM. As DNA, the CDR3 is TGTGCCAGCAGTCTGGGGGCCGTGAACACTGAAGCTTTCTTT. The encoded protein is CASSLGAVNTEAFF.

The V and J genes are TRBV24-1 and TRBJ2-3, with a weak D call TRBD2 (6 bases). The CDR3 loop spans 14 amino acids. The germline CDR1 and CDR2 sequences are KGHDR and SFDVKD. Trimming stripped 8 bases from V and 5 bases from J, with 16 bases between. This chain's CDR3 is CATTPGGAVDTQYF. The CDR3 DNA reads TGTGCCACCACCCCTGGAGGGGCCGTAGATACGCAGTATTTT.

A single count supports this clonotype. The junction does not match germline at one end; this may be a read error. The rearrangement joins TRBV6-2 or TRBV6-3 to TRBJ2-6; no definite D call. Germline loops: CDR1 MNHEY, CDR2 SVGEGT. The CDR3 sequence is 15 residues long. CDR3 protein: CPSSYGRSGANVLTF. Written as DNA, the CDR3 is TGTCCCAGCAGTTACGGGCGGTCTGGGGCCAACGTCCTGACTTTC.